Presented here are 25 T cell receptor beta chains from one specimen sequenced in a study of blood T cell repertoires in COVID-19. Method: immunoSEQ multiplex PCR; TCRdb's copy keeps in-frame clones and lacks some. The sample lists about 370,000 clones; around 87% were seen once. Sequenced sample: peripheral blood. The receptors come from a woman under 40 with COVID-19, enrolled during active disease.

J is TRBJ2-2 and V is TRBV2, with 13 bases fitting TRBD2. The CDR3 has 17 amino acids. In germline, CDR1 is SNHLY, CDR2 FYNNEI. V gave up 5 bases and J gave up 5 bases; unmatched junction bases: 8. The CDR3 region is CASSPGLAGRGTGELFF. As DNA, the CDR3 is TGTGCCAGCAGTCCGGGACTAGCGGGAAGAGGGACCGGGGAGCTGTTTTTT.

This chain joins TRBV21-1 and TRBJ2-7; no DNA check was done on the table's D call, TRBD1. TRBV21-1 is a listed pseudogene. The CDR3 contains 15 residues. As DNA, the CDR3 is TGTGCCAGCATACCTCGGACAGGGGAGAACTACGAGCAGTACTTC. This translates into CASIPRTGENYEQYF.

V gene TRBV5-1 combines with J gene TRBJ2-5; TRBD2 matches at 13 bases. The CDR3 consists of 15 residues. CDR1 and CDR2 from the germline V gene are SGHRS and YFSETQ. Trimming cost V 3 bases and J 3 bases; bases outside gene matches: 2. The CDR3 DNA reads TGCGCCAGCAGCTCGGGGACTAGCGGGAAAGAGACCCAGTACTTC. Residues: CASSSGTSGKETQYF.

This clone was counted a single time. The gene calls are TRBV25-1 and TRBJ1-5; D not resolved. V lost 3 bases to trimming and J lost 4 bases, with 4 bases between them. Germline assignment: CDR1 MGHDK and CDR2 SYGVNS. CDR3 length equals 12 residues. CDR3 nucleotide sequence: TGTGCCAGCAGTGAGAGGAATCAGCCCCAGCATTTT. Translation gives CASSERNQPQHF.

The rearrangement joins TRBV5-4 to TRBJ1-5; no clear D gene. V was cut by 2 bases and J by 1 base, with 7 bases left in between. The CDR3 extends over 14 amino acids. Germline V CDR1 and CDR2: SGHNT, YYREEE (reference sequence). CDR3 sequence: CASSFRVSNQPQHF. CDR3 in DNA: TGTGCCAGCAGCTTCCGGGTGAGCAATCAGCCCCAGCATTTT.

Regarding this clone: A read error may produce the germline difference seen at one junction end. The J gene is TRBJ1-5, the V gene TRBV30; no clear D. Germline loops: CDR1 GTSNPN, CDR2 SVGIG (reference sequence). This CDR3 has 8 residues. The CDR3 DNA reads TGTGCCCTGCCCGGGTCGTTTTTT. Translation gives CALPGSFF.

The chain uses TRBV28 and TRBJ1-5; a possible D gene is TRBD1 (5 bases). Trimming pared 1 base from V and 3 bases from J, leaving 22 bases between. Germline V gene data show CDR1 as MDHEN and CDR2 as SYDVKM. The CDR3 consists of 19 residues. CDR3 loop: CASSLFFSGLGGFNQPQHF. Written as DNA, the CDR3 is TGTGCCAGCAGTTTATTTTTCTCCGGGCTTGGGGGGTTCAATCAGCCCCAGCATTTT. Filled out from reference TRBV28 and TRBJ1-5, the complete variable domain reads DVKVTQSSRYLVKRTGEKVFLECVQDMDHENMFWYRQDPGLGLRLIYFSYDVKMKEKGDIPEGYSVSREKKERFSLILESASTNQTSMYLCASSLFFSGLGGFNQPQHFGDGTRLSIL.

V gene TRBV4-1 combines with J gene TRBJ2-4; 7 bases align to TRBD2. Germline trimming cut 3 bases from V and 7 bases from J; bases unmatched to any gene: 18. Germline V gives CDR1 MGHRA, CDR2 YSYEKL. The CDR3 has 18 amino acids. The CDR3 DNA is TGCGCCAGCAGCCACATTCTTAGGACTAGGGCCCTGGTGAACATTCAGTACTTC. It translates to CASSHILRTRALVNIQYF.

The V and J genes are TRBV11-1 and TRBJ2-5, with a tentative D call TRBD2 (6 bases). The CDR3 loop spans 12 amino acids. CDR1 and CDR2 from the germline V gene are SGHAT and FQDESV (reference sequence). The V end was cut by 11 bases, the J end by 2 bases, with 12 bases between. The CDR3 reads CAVTGEQETQYF. DNA for the CDR3: TGTGCCGTTACGGGAGAACAAGAGACCCAGTACTTC.

The chain combines TRBV7-9 with TRBJ1-5, with 7 bases identical to TRBD1. The germline gives CDR1 SEHNR, CDR2 FQNEAQ (reference sequence). J gave up 10 bases and V 3 bases, and 15 bases lay outside the gene matches. CDR3 length equals 16 residues. CDR3 nucleotide sequence: TGTGCCAGCAGCTTGTGGACAGGCCGGACGTCGGAACCCCAGCATTTT. It is translated as CASSLWTGRTSEPQHF. Full variable domain (missing parts from reference TRBV7-9 and TRBJ1-5): DTGVSQNPRHKITKRGQNVTFRCDPISEHNRLYWYRQTLGQGPEFLTYFQNEAQLEKSRLLSDRFSAERPKGSFSTLEIQRTEQGDSAMYLCASSLWTGRTSEPQHFGDGTRLSIL.

The rearrangement uses TRBV14 and TRBJ2-6; D is undetermined. The germline V gene has CDR1 SGHDN and CDR2 FVKESK. This CDR3 comprises 14 residues. V was trimmed by 2 bases and J by 1 base, leaving 3 bases between them. Here the CDR3 DNA reads TGTGCCAGCAGCCAACATTCTGGGGCCAACGTCCTGACTTTC. This codes for CASSQHSGANVLTF.

The rearrangement uses TRBV5-4 and TRBJ1-4; tentatively, D is TRBD1 (6 bases). The CDR3 has 15 amino acids. Trimming took off 4 bases at V and 7 bases at J, with 17 bases between the two ends. Per the germline V gene, CDR1 is SGHNT and CDR2 is YYREEE (reference sequence). CDR3 nucleotide sequence: TGTGCCAGCAGCCCCCGGGCTGGGGACACTGAAAAACTGTTTTTT. Its translation: CASSPRAGDTEKLFF.

In nucleotides, the CDR3 is TGTGCCAGCAGCTTTGCGGCTGATTTTGACGAGCAGTACTTC. It specifies CASSFAADFDEQYF. The chain employs TRBV7-9 and TRBJ2-7; D is undetermined. Germline V gene lookup returns CDR1 SEHNR and CDR2 FQNEAQ (reference sequence). The CDR3 runs to 14 residues. Deletions cut 3 bases from V and 5 bases from J, with 14 bases between.

V gene TRBV6-1 combines with J gene TRBJ1-5; D might be TRBD1 (6 bases). Deletions cut 0 bases from V and 6 bases from J, with 12 bases between. Germline V gene lookup returns CDR1 MNHNS and CDR2 SASEGT. This CDR3 contains 15 residues. The chain's CDR3 is CASSEASGGAQPQHF. The CDR3 DNA reads TGTGCCAGCAGTGAAGCTTCGGGGGGGGCTCAGCCCCAGCATTTT.

This clone was recorded once. J is TRBJ1-3 and V is TRBV7-6; 9 bases agree with TRBD1. Germline lookup yields CDR1 SGHVS and CDR2 FNYEAQ. J was trimmed by 0 bases and V by 5 bases; bases with no gene match: 5. CDR3 length equals 16 residues. The CDR3 DNA reads as TGTGCCAGCAGCGCGGGGGACAGGGTCTCTGGAAACACCATATATTTT. Amino acid sequence: CASSAGDRVSGNTIYF.

This sequence joins TRBV28 and TRBJ2-2; TRBD1 aligns across 9 bases. Trimming took 6 bases from V and 1 from J; bases not matched to a gene: 9. CDR1 MDHEN and CDR2 SYDVKM come from the germline V gene. The CDR3 extends over 17 amino acids. The CDR3 nucleotides read TGTGCCAGCAGACGCCCGACGGGACAGGGGAACACCGGGGAGCTGTTTTTT. It translates to CASRRPTGQGNTGELFF.

Here the CDR3 reads CASSLPSARYNEQFF. The DNA for the CDR3 is TGTGCCAGCAGCTTACCTAGCGCCAGGTACAATGAGCAGTTCTTC. V and J are TRBV7-2 and TRBJ2-1; tentatively, D is TRBD2 (6 bases). CDR3 length: 15 residues. The germline CDR1 and CDR2 sequences are SGHTA and FQGNSA. The germline V and J ends were trimmed by 2 bases and 4 bases, with 12 bases remaining between them. Supplemented by reference TRBV7-2 and TRBJ2-1, the full variable domain reads GAGVSQSPSNKVTEKGKDVELRCDPISGHTALYWYRQSLGQGLEFLIYFQGNSAPDKSGLPSDRFSAERTGGSVSTLTIQRTQQEDSAVYLCASSLPSARYNEQFFGPGTRLTVL.

The gene calls are TRBV18 and TRBJ1-1; TRBD1 is a possible D gene (5 bases). The CDR3 loop spans 15 amino acids. V lost 2 bases and J 0 bases, leaving 10 bases between the germline ends. Germline CDR1 KGHSH, CDR2 LQKENI. CDR3 DNA: TGTGCCAGCTCACCAAACAGGCTCATGAACACTGAAGCTTTCTTT. Translated: CASSPNRLMNTEAFF.

The chain links TRBV28 to TRBJ2-7; 9 nucleotides line up with TRBD1. Germline values: CDR1 MDHEN, CDR2 SYDVKM. V was pared by 9 bases and J by 4 bases, with 7 bases of the junction left unmatched. The CDR3 has 13 residues. Here the CDR3 DNA reads TGTGCCAGTCGACGGGACAGGGTTTACGAGCAGTACTTC. It specifies CASRRDRVYEQYF.

The chain is built from TRBV6-5 and TRBJ2-1; TRBD1 matches 8 bases. The CDR3 is 13 amino acids. From germline, CDR1 is MNHEY and CDR2 SVGAGI. V shed 6 bases and J 10 bases; nucleotides not matched to a gene: 8. CDR3 residues: CASRGRGRWEQFF. The CDR3, as DNA: TGTGCCAGCAGAGGCAGGGGGCGCTGGGAGCAGTTCTTC.

The chain links TRBV24-1 to TRBJ2-3; 10 bases fit TRBD1. V trimming: 2 bases; J trimming: 3 bases; junction bases outside the gene matches: 1. Germline CDR1 and CDR2: KGHDR and SFDVKD. The CDR3 is 15 residues long. CDR3 sequence (DNA): TGTGCCACCAGTGATTCGGACAGGGGGACAGATACGCAGTATTTT. The encoded protein is CATSDSDRGTDTQYF.

The V and J genes are TRBV6-2 or TRBV6-3 and TRBJ2-2, with 8 bases fitting TRBD1. The germline gives CDR1 MNHEY, CDR2 SVGEGT. The CDR3 length is 16 residues. Trimming removed 2 bases from V and 4 bases from J; junction bases left unmatched: 6. The CDR3 spells CASSYGRGLFTGELFF. In DNA, the CDR3 is TGTGCCAGCAGTTACGGCAGGGGGCTTTTCACCGGGGAGCTGTTTTTT.

The V and J genes are TRBV7-3 and TRBJ2-3, with D perhaps TRBD1 (6 bases). CDR3 length: 16 amino acids. Looked up from germline, CDR1 is SGHTA and CDR2 is FQGTGA. V was cut by 5 bases and J by 4 bases, with 19 bases left in between. The CDR3 DNA sequence: TGTGCCAGCAGCCCAACAGCTCAGGGGAGCCCAGATACGCAGTATTTT. Its protein product is CASSPTAQGSPDTQYF.

The chain has TRBV29-1 and TRBJ2-7; TRBD2 is a possible D gene (6 bases). The CDR3 contains 12 residues. V was clipped by 7 bases and J by 2 bases, with 12 bases between them. Germline CDR1 and CDR2: SQVTM and ANQGSEA. CDR3 loop: CSGVGGTYEQYF. The DNA of the CDR3 is TGCAGCGGTGTTGGGGGGACCTACGAGCAGTACTTC.

This clone showed up just once. This chain uses TRBV30 with TRBJ1-6; D unclear. CDR1 is GTSNPN, CDR2 SVGIG, per germline (reference sequence). The CDR3 is 12 amino acids. Trimming cost V 4 bases and J 5 bases, with 6 bases left between them. This chain's CDR3 is CAWTANNSPLHF. CDR3 nucleotide sequence: TGTGCCTGGACAGCGAATAATTCACCCCTCCACTTT.